What follows is one TCR beta chain and its context. There are 13 residues in the CDR3. Germline-derived CDR1 and CDR2 are GTSNPN and SVGIG (reference sequence). The germline V and J ends were trimmed by 5 bases and 1 base, with 8 bases remaining between them. These data originate in a study of blood T cell repertoires in COVID-19. Participants spanned ages about 18 to 95 years and resided in 20 to 25 US areas. Each recovered donor of Cohort 3 presented with two negative PCRs, clearance, or symptom resolution. Authors' data handling: Quantification of nucleated cells was approximated via reference gene primer amplification. Clones were sequenced by immunoSEQ multiplex PCR, and TCRdb holds only the in-frame ones, with some missing. Clonal size and the V and J genes are those of that table, whereas D and trimming came from the DNA. The sample contains 350,000 to 400,000 clones, over 75% of which appear only once.

The material sequenced was PBMCs or T cells enriched from blood (not recorded which). This chain joins TRBV30 and TRBJ2-2; TRBD2 might be the D (5 bases). This TCR came from a man aged 18 to 30 who had recovered from COVID-19. The CDR3 here is CAWAGVNTGELFF. The CDR3 DNA reads as TGTGCCTGGGCCGGGGTGAACACCGGGGAGCTGTTTTTT.